This T cell receptor (beta chain) was recorded in a study of shared clonotypes between healthy human individuals. Study overall: Plates per donor: three CD4 naive, three CD4 memory, two CD8 naive, one CD8 memory. Study outcomes and limitations: Donor clonotype sharing was expected to depend on sequencing depth.

The CDR3 extends over 14 amino acids. V lost 8 bases and J lost 2, with 16 bases in between. Germline CDR1 and CDR2: SNHLY and FYNNEI. For this clone: The antigen is unknown.

Profiled with immunoSEQ multiplex PCR; TCRdb holds only in-frame clones, not every one. The sample comprises under 650,000 clones, about 95% of which are singletons, and about 0.064% rests with the top ten. Sequenced material: naive CD4+ T cells sorted from blood. Subset meaning: CD45RA+ positively selected. V usage is TRBV2 and J usage is TRBJ2-7; D tentatively fits TRBD1 or TRBD2 (5 bases each). The clonotype originates from a woman in her thirties in good health. This CDR3 reads CASGGGASPYEQYF. CDR3 bases: TGTGCCAGCGGGGGTGGGGCCTCACCCTACGAGCAGTACTTC.